The clone carrying this T cell receptor (beta chain) has a handful of counts. This study enrolled people aged roughly 18 to 89 from approximately 25 US geographic areas. Assignments of participants to cohorts depended upon their own reported clinical history. This entry belongs to a study of blood T cell repertoires in COVID-19. Whole-study context: The analysed material was cDNA or gDNA that came from T cells, B-cell-depleted T cells, or PBMCs.

Losses at the gene ends were 6 bases for V and 0 bases for J; bases not matched to a gene: 8. The CDR3 runs to 17 residues. The germline V gene has CDR1 SGHRS and CDR2 YFSETQ. Authors' analysis steps: From reference gene primer amplification, estimates of nucleated cell counts were derived. The assay was immunoSEQ multiplex PCR, and TCRdb's table has in-frame clones only and misses some. That table furnishes V, J and clone size, whereas the DNA furnished D and trimming. The sample has 62,000 or so clones, 80% to 90% seen once. V gene TRBV5-1 combines with J gene TRBJ2-2; 10 positions match TRBD2. This clonotype was sampled from a woman aged 40 to 49 with acute COVID-19. The sequencing input was PBMCs or T cells enriched from blood (not recorded which). The CDR3 DNA reads as TGCGCCAGCACCATTTTAGCGGGGGGCCCGAACACCGGGGAGCTGTTTTTT. As protein: CASTILAGGPNTGELFF.